The clone carrying this TCR beta chain was detected a few times. Its antigen is unidentified. The V segment lost 6 bases and the J segment 6 bases; nucleotides outside the gene matches: 7. Germline loops: CDR1 SEHNR, CDR2 FQNEAQ (reference sequence). CDR3 length: 13 amino acids. The data stem from a study of T-cell reconstitution after alpha-beta-depleted transplantation in children. Overall study results and limits: TCRbeta diversity was high at day 60 in some patients (a result of surviving recipient T cells and thymic progenitors).

Preparing the TCRbeta library involved the use of unique molecular identifiers. TCRdb re-called the PCR reads with MiXCR, one entry per CDR3 protein. The repertoire holds fewer than 700,000 distinct CDR3 sequences, with under 15% as singletons. The clonotype comes from a male patient under 18 who had a stem cell transplant for acute myeloid leukemia, so the T cells may come from the graft donor. The sequenced sample was PBMCs, mostly from graft donor cells, obtained 360 days after TCRalphabeta/CD19-depleted stem cell transplant. The chain joins TRBV7-9 to TRBJ2-7; the match to TRBD2 covers 8 bases. Written as DNA, the CDR3 is TGTGCCAGCAGTTCTAGCGGGTTTTTCGAGCAGTACTTC. As protein: CASSSSGFFEQYF.